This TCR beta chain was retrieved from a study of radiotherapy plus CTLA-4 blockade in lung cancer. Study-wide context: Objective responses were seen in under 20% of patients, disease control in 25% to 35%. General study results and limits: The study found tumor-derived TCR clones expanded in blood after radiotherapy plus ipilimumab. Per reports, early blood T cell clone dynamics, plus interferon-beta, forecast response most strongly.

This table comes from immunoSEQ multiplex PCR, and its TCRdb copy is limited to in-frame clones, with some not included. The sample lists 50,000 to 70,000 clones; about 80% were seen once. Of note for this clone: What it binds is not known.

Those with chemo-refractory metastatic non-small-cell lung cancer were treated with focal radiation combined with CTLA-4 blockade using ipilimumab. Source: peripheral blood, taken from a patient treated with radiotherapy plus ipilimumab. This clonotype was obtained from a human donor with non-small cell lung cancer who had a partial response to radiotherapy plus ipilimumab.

The CDR3 is CASSFDRVSYEQYF. The CDR3 region has the DNA TGTGCCAGCAGCTTTGACAGGGTCTCCTACGAGCAGTACTTC. The rearrangement joins TRBV5-4 to TRBJ2-7, with 7 bases lining up with TRBD1. This CDR3 spans 14 amino acids. Germline V CDR1 and CDR2: SGHNT, YYREEE (reference sequence). Trimming at V came to 2 bases and at J to 0 bases, leaving 2 bases not matched to a gene.